The present entry profiles one TCR beta chain with its context. Antigen unknown. There are 15 residues in the CDR3. In germline, CDR1 is SGHNT, CDR2 YENEEA. Trimming cost V 6 bases and J 5 bases; bases outside gene matches: 9. Donors counted as nominally healthy when sampled, yet unrecorded immune exposures were likely. This sample was included in a study of cytomegalovirus exposure and HLA in healthy donors. Study-level results: Reports indicated that the classifier achieved high specificity and sensitivity in diagnosing cytomegalovirus status. Cytomegalovirus association was assigned to over 150 TCR beta chains.

Researchers ran the PCR with 60 Vbeta and 13 Jbeta primers. Here immunoSEQ multiplex PCR was the method, and the copy in TCRdb shows in-frame clones only, minus some. The sample lists over 75,000 clones, about four fifths occurring once. Sequencing used PBMCs. The chain carries TRBV11-3 and TRBJ2-5; 10 bases match TRBD1. This receptor was taken from a man aged 30-40 years in good health and CMV-seropositive. CDR3 DNA sequence: TGTGCCAGCAGTGATCCGGGGACAGGGGACGAGACCCAGTACTTC. This gives the protein CASSDPGTGDETQYF.